The T cell receptor (beta chain) under discussion was sequenced for a study of identical twins. Findings and caveats of the study: A lower insertion count was a feature of abundant cord blood beta clonotypes, with no such feature in memory repertoires.

Only a few counts were recorded for this clonotype. The antigen remains unidentified. Trimming cost V 6 bases and J 6 bases; bases outside gene matches: 4. Germline V gene data show CDR1 as MNHNY and CDR2 as SVGAGI (reference sequence). The CDR3 has 12 residues. A universal primer site came from template switching; cDNA carried unique molecular identifiers. TCRdb re-called the 5' RACE reads with MiXCR, one entry per CDR3 protein. The sample includes approximately 620,000 distinct CDR3 sequences, 8.6% of them seen just once. These records were also assigned to another study, of yellow fever vaccine responses in identical twins.

The TCR was taken from a woman aged 18-35 years in good health. The gene calls are TRBV6-6 and TRBJ2-7, with TRBD2 matching 8 bases. The sample consisted of PBMCs. The CDR3 sequence: CASSPGLAEQYF. The CDR3 DNA reads as TGTGCCAGCAGCCCCGGACTAGCCGAGCAGTACTTC.